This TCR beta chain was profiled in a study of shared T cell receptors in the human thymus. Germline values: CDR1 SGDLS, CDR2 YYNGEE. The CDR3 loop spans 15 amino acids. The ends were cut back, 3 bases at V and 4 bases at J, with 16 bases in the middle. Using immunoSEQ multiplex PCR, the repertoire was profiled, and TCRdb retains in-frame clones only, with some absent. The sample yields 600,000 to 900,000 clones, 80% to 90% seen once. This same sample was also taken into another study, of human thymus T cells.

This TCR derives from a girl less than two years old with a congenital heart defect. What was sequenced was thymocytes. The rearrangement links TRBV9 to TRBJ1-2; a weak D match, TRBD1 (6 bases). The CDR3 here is CASSAQGFSIYGYTF. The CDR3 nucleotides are TGTGCCAGCAGCGCACAGGGCTTTTCCATCTATGGCTACACCTTC.